This T cell receptor (beta chain) was sequenced for a study of shared clonotypes between healthy human individuals (dated by TCRdb to about 2020). In the study overall: Three men and two women, aged 18 to 49 years, made up the cohort. For each donor, CD4 naive and CD4 memory were each given three plates, CD8 naive was given two plates, and CD8 memory was given one plate. To estimate repertoire size and how much clonotypes are shared between individuals, the study performed deep sequencing of blood TCR repertoires from a few healthy adults. Between about 0.85 and 8.9 billion PBMCs per donor were obtained by leukapheresis. Different laboratories and diverse techniques were used to prepare libraries and sequence TCR repertoires, to increase sequencing depth and limit assay-specific biases.

Overall study results and their limits: Clonotypes shared by all four sorted-subset donors showed higher generation probabilities than non-shared clonotypes. When a handful of donors were compared, the shared fraction of clonotypes was 5% to 6.5% for naive CD4, about 4% for naive CD8, about 2.4% for memory CD4, and 0.4% for memory CD8. Pairwise subsampling indicated that sequencing depth was expected to affect the degree of clonotype sharing among donors. Rarefaction of sorted-subset datasets indicated incomplete sequencing despite the large sequencing depth. Estimated clonotype richness was generally larger for naive than for memory subsets. Because the study included a small number of donors, the genetic and exposure-history diversity represented was limited. Sampling was restricted to blood, and TCR repertoires in tissues likely differ from the TCR repertoires found in blood.

TCR CDR3 regions were amplified from genomic DNA by multiplex PCR using the deep immunoSEQ assay. Extracted genomic DNA from each cell subset was spread evenly across all wells of several immunoSEQ 96-well plates, with each plate serving as a replicate. Each replicate PCR for sorted subsets received 200 ng genomic DNA, equal to roughly 30,000 T cell genomes. Purified libraries were quantified with a Qubit 3.0 fluorometer, sized on a Bioanalyzer 2100, and re-quantified with the KAPA Library Quantification kit. Every immunoSEQ 96-well plate was sequenced on a dedicated single-read 150-cycle Illumina NextSeq 550 flow cell. Regarding the original processing steps: Because the immunoSEQ output held only junctional sequences and lacked quality scores, the filtering could not match the filtering applied to full-length reads. Sequences were annotated with PyIR, a Python wrapper for IgBLAST v1.9, and V/J genes and CDR3 were assigned using IMGT germline references. Reads were removed for weak V/J assignments (E-value above 1e-6), missing CDR3, stop codons, out-of-frame junctions, or ambiguous translated residues. A V3J clonotype was defined by an identical inferred V gene, J gene, and CDR3 amino acid sequence. Percentage overlap between repertoires was computed as shared unique clonotypes divided by the size of the smaller repertoire. Repertoire richness was assessed with RTK rarefaction, the Chao1 estimator, and Recon v2.1 estimates of unobserved clonotypes. For all TCRbeta clonotypes obtained by the gDNA method from a few donors, generation probabilities were computed with OLGA. Here the immuneACCESS table is served through TCRdb, limited to in-frame sequences with V and J called. Missing clones are a known gap in these copies; in checked studies unresolved V genes cover under half, and the rest lacks a known reason. V and J calls and clone size are as listed in that table; D and trimming were resolved from the DNA. In this sample the table shows 1,100,000 or so clones, around 82% of which occur a single time. The top ten constitute more than 0.45% of the sample.

The CDR3 goes from the cysteine to the phenylalanine over 13 residues. Only the CDR3 part of the read is kept: 39 bases, read in frame from the first base. V and J lose 1 base and 2 bases, and a span of 5 bases separates them. The germline V gene sets CDR1 to SNHLY and CDR2 to FYNNEI. The donors were healthy, HIV-negative adults who had no recently reported acute infections or vaccinations. Every donor was a Caucasian adult living in Nashville, Tennessee, USA. CD4+ T cells were enriched through magnetic negative selection, after which naive cells were positively selected on CD45RA and the remaining negative fraction served as the memory subset. Blood was obtained by leukapheresis, after which PBMCs were separated by Ficoll-Histopaque density gradient centrifugation and cryopreserved in liquid nitrogen vapor phase. Purity and quantity of every magnetically sorted T cell population were checked by analytical flow cytometry. Each sorted fraction had its genomic DNA isolated and then quantified by UV absorbance on a Nanodrop 2000c.

In the case of this clone: Its antigen specificity is not known. No quality values exist for individual bases; no much larger clone is one base distant.

The receptor's source is a man aged 18 to 29 in good health. Some clones in this sample may be carry-over from other donors' samples. The V and J segments used are TRBV2 and TRBJ2-5; no D gene call is confident. The sequenced sample consisted of memory CD4+ T cells from PBMCs. The cell subset or site label of this sample denotes: CD45RA-negative fraction. The sequenced DNA: TGTGCCAGCAGTGAAGGGGGTCAAGAGACCCAGTACTTC. It specifies CASSEGGQETQYF.